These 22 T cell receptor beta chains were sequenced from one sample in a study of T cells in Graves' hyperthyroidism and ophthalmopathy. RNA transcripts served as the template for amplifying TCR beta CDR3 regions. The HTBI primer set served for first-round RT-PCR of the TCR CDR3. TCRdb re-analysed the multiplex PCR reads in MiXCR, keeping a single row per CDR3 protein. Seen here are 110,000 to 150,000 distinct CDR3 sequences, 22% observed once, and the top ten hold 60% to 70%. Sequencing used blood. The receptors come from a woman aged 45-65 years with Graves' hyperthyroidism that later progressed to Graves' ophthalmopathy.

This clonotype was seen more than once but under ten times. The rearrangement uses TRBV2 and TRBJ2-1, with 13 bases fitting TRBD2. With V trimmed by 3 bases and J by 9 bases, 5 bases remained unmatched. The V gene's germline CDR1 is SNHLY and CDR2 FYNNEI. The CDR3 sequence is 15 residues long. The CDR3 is CASSDGLAGVSEQFF. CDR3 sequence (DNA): TGTGCCAGCAGTGACGGACTAGCGGGAGTTAGTGAGCAGTTCTTC.

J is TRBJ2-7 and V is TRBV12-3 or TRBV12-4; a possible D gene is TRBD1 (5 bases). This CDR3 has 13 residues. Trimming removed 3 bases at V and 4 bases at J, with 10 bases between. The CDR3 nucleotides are TGTGCCAGCAGTTTTGGGAAGGGGTACGAGCAGTACTTC. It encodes CASSFGKGYEQYF.

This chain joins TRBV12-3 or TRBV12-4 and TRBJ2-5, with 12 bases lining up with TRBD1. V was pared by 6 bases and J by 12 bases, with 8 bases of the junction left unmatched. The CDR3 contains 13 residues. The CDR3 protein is CASSSGTGGEKYF. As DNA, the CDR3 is TGTGCCAGCAGCTCGGGGACAGGGGGCGAAAAGTACTTC.

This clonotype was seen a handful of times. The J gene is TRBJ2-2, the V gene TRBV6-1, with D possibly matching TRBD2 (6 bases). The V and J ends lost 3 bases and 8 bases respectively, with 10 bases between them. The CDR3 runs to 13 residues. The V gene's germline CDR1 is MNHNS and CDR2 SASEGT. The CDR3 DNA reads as TGTGCCAGCAGTGAGGAGGGAAAGGGGGAGCTGTTTTTT. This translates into CASSEEGKGELFF.

Here the CDR3 reads CASSSTNTGGTEAFF. The CDR3 nucleotides read TGCGCCAGCAGCTCCACAAATACAGGGGGCACTGAAGCTTTCTTT. The chain employs TRBV5-1 and TRBJ1-1; 8 bases agree with TRBD1. The J segment lost 4 bases and the V segment lost 3 bases, leaving 8 bases of the junction unmatched. The CDR3 contains 15 residues. Germline V CDR1 and CDR2: SGHRS, YFSETQ.

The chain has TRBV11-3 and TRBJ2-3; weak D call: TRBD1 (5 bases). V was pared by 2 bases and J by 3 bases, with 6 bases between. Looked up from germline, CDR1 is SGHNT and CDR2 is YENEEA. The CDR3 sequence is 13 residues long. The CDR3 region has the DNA TGTGCCAGCAGCTTACAGGGAACAGATACGCAGTATTTT. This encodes CASSLQGTDTQYF.

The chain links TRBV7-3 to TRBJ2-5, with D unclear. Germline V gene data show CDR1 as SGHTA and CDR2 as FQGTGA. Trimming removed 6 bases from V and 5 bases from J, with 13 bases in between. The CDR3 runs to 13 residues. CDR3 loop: CASSVSGYETQYF. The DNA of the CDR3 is TGTGCCAGCAGTGTTAGTGGGTATGAGACCCAGTACTTC.

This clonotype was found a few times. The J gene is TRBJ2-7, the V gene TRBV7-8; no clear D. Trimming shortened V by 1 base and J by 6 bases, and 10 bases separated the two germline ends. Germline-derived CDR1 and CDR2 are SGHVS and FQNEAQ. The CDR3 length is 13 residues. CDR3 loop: CASSLERRGEQYF. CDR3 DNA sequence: TGTGCCAGCAGCTTAGAAAGGAGAGGCGAGCAGTACTTC.

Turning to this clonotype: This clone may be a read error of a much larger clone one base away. CDR3 loop: CSARKRDRLTYEQFF. CDR3 nucleotides: TGCAGTGCTAGAAAGAGGGACCGACTAACCTACGAGCAGTTCTTC. The chain carries TRBV20-1 and TRBJ2-7; D is tentatively TRBD1 or TRBD2 (5 bases each). The assigned J gene may be wrong: the sequence end matches TRBJ2-1 better. CDR1 is DFQATT and CDR2 is SNEGSKA in the germline V gene (reference sequence). The CDR3 length is 15 residues.

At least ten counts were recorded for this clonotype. CDR3 sequence: CSARDFSGRAVDTQYF. For the CDR3, the DNA is TGCAGTGCTAGAGATTTCAGCGGGAGGGCGGTAGATACGCAGTATTTT. The chain carries TRBV20-1 and TRBJ2-3; TRBD2 agrees at 10 bases. Germline values: CDR1 DFQATT, CDR2 SNEGSKA (reference sequence). CDR3 length equals 16 residues. Trimming took 0 bases from V and 5 from J; bases not matched to a gene: 8.

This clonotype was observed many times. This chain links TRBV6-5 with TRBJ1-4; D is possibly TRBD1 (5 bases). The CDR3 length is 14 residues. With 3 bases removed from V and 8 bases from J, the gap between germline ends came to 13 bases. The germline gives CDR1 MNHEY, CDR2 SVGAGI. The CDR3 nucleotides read TGTGCCAGCAGTTATCGGCAGGGTCAAGAAAAACTGTTTTTT. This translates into CASSYRQGQEKLFF.

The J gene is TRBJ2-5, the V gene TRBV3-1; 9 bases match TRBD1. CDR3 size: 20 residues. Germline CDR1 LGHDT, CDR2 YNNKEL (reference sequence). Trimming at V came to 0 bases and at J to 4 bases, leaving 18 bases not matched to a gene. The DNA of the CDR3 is TGTGCCAGCAGCCAAGACAGACCCCGGGACAGGGTCCAACAAGCAGAGACCCAGTACTTC. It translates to CASSQDRPRDRVQQAETQYF.

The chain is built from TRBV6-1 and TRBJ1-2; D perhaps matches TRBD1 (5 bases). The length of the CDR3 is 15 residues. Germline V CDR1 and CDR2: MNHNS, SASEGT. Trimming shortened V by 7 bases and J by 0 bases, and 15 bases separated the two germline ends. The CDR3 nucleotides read TGTGCCAGCAAGAACCGGGACTTAGCTAACTATGGCTACACCTTC. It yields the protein CASKNRDLANYGYTF.

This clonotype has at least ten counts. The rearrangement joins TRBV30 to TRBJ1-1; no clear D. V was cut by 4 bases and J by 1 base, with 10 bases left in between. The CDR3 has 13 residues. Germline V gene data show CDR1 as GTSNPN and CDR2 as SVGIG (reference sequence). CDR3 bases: TGTGCCTGGAATCGACAACCGAACACTGAAGCTTTCTTT. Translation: CAWNRQPNTEAFF.

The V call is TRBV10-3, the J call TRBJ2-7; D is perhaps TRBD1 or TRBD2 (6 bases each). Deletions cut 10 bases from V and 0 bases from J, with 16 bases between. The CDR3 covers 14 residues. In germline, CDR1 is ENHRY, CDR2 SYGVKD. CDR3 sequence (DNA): TGTGCCACTTCGGGGGCTTCCAGCTCCTACGAGCAGTACTTC. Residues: CATSGASSSYEQYF.

The CDR3 here is CASSPQGPDTQYF. The CDR3 nucleotides are TGTGCCAGCAGCCCTCAGGGGCCAGATACGCAGTATTTT. The V and J genes are TRBV7-8 and TRBJ2-3; D perhaps matches TRBD1 (6 bases). Trimming pared 5 bases from V and 4 bases from J, leaving 10 bases between. From germline, CDR1 is SGHVS and CDR2 FQNEAQ. CDR3 size: 13 residues.

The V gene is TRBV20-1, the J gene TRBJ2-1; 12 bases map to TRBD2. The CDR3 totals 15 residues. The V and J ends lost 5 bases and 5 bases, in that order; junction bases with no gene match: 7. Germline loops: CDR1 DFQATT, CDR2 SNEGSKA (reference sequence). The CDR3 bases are TGCAGTGCTCACCTAGCGGGAGGGATCAACAATGAGCAGTTCTTC. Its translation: CSAHLAGGINNEQFF.

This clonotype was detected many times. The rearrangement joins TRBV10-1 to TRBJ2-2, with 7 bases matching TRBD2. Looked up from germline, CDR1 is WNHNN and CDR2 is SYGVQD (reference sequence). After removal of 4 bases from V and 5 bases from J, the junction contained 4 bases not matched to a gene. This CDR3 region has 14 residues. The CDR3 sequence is CASSGLGRTGELFF. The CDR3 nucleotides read TGCGCCAGCAGTGGCCTCGGGAGGACCGGGGAGCTGTTTTTT.

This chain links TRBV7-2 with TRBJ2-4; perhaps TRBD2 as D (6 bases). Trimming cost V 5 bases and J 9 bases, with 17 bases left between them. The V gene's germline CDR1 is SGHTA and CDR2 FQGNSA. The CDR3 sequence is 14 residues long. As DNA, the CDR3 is TGTGCCAGCAGCCTAGGGATGGGGGGAGGCATTCAGTACTTC. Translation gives CASSLGMGGGIQYF.

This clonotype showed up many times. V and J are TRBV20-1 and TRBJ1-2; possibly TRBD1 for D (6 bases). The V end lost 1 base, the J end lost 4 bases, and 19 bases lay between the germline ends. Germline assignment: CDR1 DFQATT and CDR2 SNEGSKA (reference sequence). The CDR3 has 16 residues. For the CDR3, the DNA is TGCAGTGCTAGAGCCGCGAGGGGGGGCTCTGGCTATGGCTACACCTTC. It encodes CSARAARGGSGYGYTF.

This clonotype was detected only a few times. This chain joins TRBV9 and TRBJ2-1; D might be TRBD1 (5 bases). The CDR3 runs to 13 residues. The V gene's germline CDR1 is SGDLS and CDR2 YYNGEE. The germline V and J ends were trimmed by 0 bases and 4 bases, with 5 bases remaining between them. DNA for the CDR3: TGTGCCAGCAGCGTAGCAGGGTACAATGAGCAGTTCTTC. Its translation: CASSVAGYNEQFF.

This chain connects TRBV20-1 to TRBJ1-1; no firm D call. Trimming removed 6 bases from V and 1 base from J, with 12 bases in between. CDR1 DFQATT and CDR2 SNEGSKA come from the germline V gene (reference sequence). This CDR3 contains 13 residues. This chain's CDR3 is CSAERAGNTEAFF. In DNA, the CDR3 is TGCAGTGCAGAGAGGGCCGGGAACACTGAAGCTTTCTTT.